These 29 T cell receptor beta chains were sequenced from one sample in a study of blood T cell repertoires in COVID-19. The table came from immunoSEQ multiplex PCR; TCRdb's copy has only in-frame clones and leaves some out. Of around 200,000 clones in the sample, around 83% were seen once. The sequenced sample was peripheral blood. These receptors all stem from a woman in her forties or fifties with acute or convalescent COVID-19.

The chain carries TRBV14 and TRBJ2-3; D perhaps matches TRBD1 (5 bases). Germline V gives CDR1 SGHDN, CDR2 FVKESK. CDR3 length equals 14 residues. V gave up 4 bases and J gave up 6 bases, with 14 bases separating them. The CDR3 loop reads CASSLTSGWDTQYF. The CDR3 DNA reads as TGTGCCAGCAGCCTAACCTCAGGGTGGGATACGCAGTATTTT.

The chain joins TRBV27 to TRBJ1-5; a weak D match, TRBD1 (5 bases). This CDR3 region has 17 residues. V was pared by 8 bases and J by 3 bases, with 23 bases between. CDR1 and CDR2 (germline): MNHEY, SMNVEV (reference sequence). The CDR3 DNA follows: TGTGCCAGCTCCGATAGGGGTTTCAAAAACAACAATCAGCCCCAGCATTTT. This gives the protein CASSDRGFKNNNQPQHF.

The J gene is TRBJ2-7, the V gene TRBV6-1, with D uncertain. With 1 base removed from V and 2 bases from J, the gap between germline ends came to 12 bases. The CDR3 totals 15 residues. Germline V gene lookup returns CDR1 MNHNS and CDR2 SASEGT. The CDR3 protein is CASSEGGTVPYEQYF. The CDR3 coding sequence is TGTGCCAGCAGTGAAGGAGGTACGGTTCCCTACGAGCAGTACTTC.

J is TRBJ1-6 and V is TRBV10-3; the D gene is possibly TRBD1 (6 bases). Germline CDR1 is ENHRY and CDR2 is SYGVKD. V was clipped by 5 bases and J by 7 bases, with 15 bases between them. The CDR3 runs to 15 residues. DNA of the CDR3: TGTGCCATCAGTCCTACCGGGACAAGCAATTCACCCCTCCACTTT. It specifies CAISPTGTSNSPLHF.

This clone was counted once. The chain couples TRBV13 to TRBJ2-1, with 8 bases that match TRBD2. V shed 4 bases, J shed 7 bases, and the junction held 6 bases outside the gene matches. The germline CDR1 and CDR2 sequences are PRHDT and FYEKMQ (reference sequence). The CDR3 runs to 14 residues. CDR3 coding DNA: TGTGCCAGCAGCTCAGCGGGAGCTGGGAATGAGCAGTTCTTC. Residues: CASSSAGAGNEQFF.

The chain carries TRBV7-7 and TRBJ2-5; TRBD2 matches 12 bases. The germline gives CDR1 SSHAT, CDR2 FNYEAQ (reference sequence). The CDR3 loop spans 17 amino acids. Germline trimming cut 1 base from V and 5 bases from J; bases unmatched to any gene: 8. CDR3 nucleotides: TGTGCCAGCAGCTTAGGGACTAGCGGGGCGGCGGGGGAGACCCAGTACTTC. Amino acids: CASSLGTSGAAGETQYF.

The chain uses TRBV19 and TRBJ2-7, with 8 bases aligning to TRBD2. After removal of 3 bases from V and 5 bases from J, the junction contained 6 bases not matched to a gene. CDR1 LNHDA and CDR2 SQIVND come from the germline V gene (reference sequence). This CDR3 spans 14 amino acids. CDR3 DNA sequence: TGTGCCAGTAGTATCACGCGGGAGGAGGACGAGCAGTACTTC. Translating gives CASSITREEDEQYF.

DNA for the CDR3: TGCGCCAGCAGCTTTTTTCCGGGACAGAAAAATTCACCCCTCCACTTT. Translated: CASSFFPGQKNSPLHF. V and J are TRBV5-1 and TRBJ1-6, with TRBD1 matching 7 bases. The CDR3 has 16 amino acids. Germline CDR1 SGHRS, CDR2 YFSETQ. Trimming cost V 2 bases and J 7 bases; bases outside gene matches: 9.

V and J are TRBV28 and TRBJ1-2, with D possibly TRBD1 on 6 matching bases. The germline V gene encodes CDR1 MDHEN and CDR2 SYDVKM. V was shortened by 3 bases and J by 13 bases, with 12 bases between the two germline ends. The CDR3 is 11 residues long. The DNA for the CDR3 is TGTGCCAGCAGTTTTGGGACATACTGCACCTTC. Its translation is CASSFGTYCTF.

The chain joins TRBV2 to TRBJ2-3, with D uncertain. The V end was cut by 5 bases, the J end by 0 bases, with 15 bases between. Germline values: CDR1 SNHLY, CDR2 FYNNEI. The CDR3 extends over 16 amino acids. The CDR3 nucleotides read TGTGCCAGCAGTCCCTCGCCCAGTCGAAGCACAGATACGCAGTATTTT. This sequence encodes CASSPSPSRSTDTQYF. Filled out from reference TRBV2 and TRBJ2-3, the complete variable domain reads EPEVTQTPSHQVTQMGQEVILRCVPISNHLYFYWYRQILGQKVEFLVSFYNNEISEKSEIFDDQFSVERPDGSNFTLKIRSTKLEDSAMYFCASSPSPSRSTDTQYFGPGTRLTVL.

The chain recombines TRBV6-4 with TRBJ1-2; TRBD1 might be the D (5 bases). The germline V and J ends were trimmed by 10 bases and 4 bases, with 13 bases remaining between them. The CDR3 consists of 12 residues. Germline V gene sequence: CDR1 MRHNA, CDR2 SNTAGT. The CDR3 sequence is CATQGDSYGYTF. In nucleotides, the CDR3 is TGTGCCACTCAGGGTGACAGCTATGGCTACACCTTC.

The chain employs TRBV2 and TRBJ2-7; 9 bases fit TRBD1. Per the germline V gene, CDR1 is SNHLY and CDR2 is FYNNEI. The CDR3 is 16 amino acids. The V gene end was trimmed by 5 bases and the J gene end by 2 bases; junction bases not matched to a gene: 10. The CDR3 DNA is TGTGCCAGCAGTTTCGGGGAGGGACAGGGAACCTACGAGCAGTACTTC. The encoded protein is CASSFGEGQGTYEQYF.

The chain employs TRBV6-5 and TRBJ2-1; perhaps TRBD1 as D (6 bases). The V and J ends lost 1 base and 6 bases respectively, with 10 bases between them. The CDR3 loop spans 14 amino acids. The germline gives CDR1 MNHEY, CDR2 SVGAGI. Here the CDR3 reads CASSYLTGANEQFF. The CDR3 DNA reads TGTGCCAGCAGTTACTTGACAGGCGCCAATGAGCAGTTCTTC.

The chain has TRBV5-1 and TRBJ2-7; 10 bases match TRBD2. This CDR3 comprises 16 residues. Unmatched junction bases numbered 10, after V lost 4 bases and J lost 3 bases. Germline CDR1 is SGHRS and CDR2 is YFSETQ. The CDR3 DNA follows: TGCGCCAGCAGCCCAGGGGGGACTAGCGATCTCTACGAGCAGTACTTC. Translation gives CASSPGGTSDLYEQYF. Filled out from reference TRBV5-1 and TRBJ2-7, the complete variable domain reads KAGVTQTPRYLIKTRGQQVTLSCSPISGHRSVSWYQQTPGQGLQFLFEYFSETQRNKGNFPGRFSGRQFSNSRSEMNVSTLELGDSALYLCASSPGGTSDLYEQYFGPGTRLTVT.

This clone occurred once. The chain links TRBV10-3 to TRBJ2-3; TRBD1 aligns across 7 bases. Trimming at V came to 11 bases and at J to 0 bases, leaving 5 bases not matched to a gene. The CDR3 loop spans 13 amino acids. In germline, CDR1 is ENHRY, CDR2 SYGVKD. The CDR3 sequence is CASRQGSTDTQYF. Here the CDR3 DNA reads TGTGCCTCCCGACAGGGTAGCACAGATACGCAGTATTTT.

This clone was counted a few times. The chain uses TRBV6-5 and TRBJ2-5; 8 positions match TRBD2. With 5 bases clipped from V and 5 bases from J, the junction kept 10 bases outside the gene matches. Germline CDR1 and CDR2: MNHEY and SVGAGI. The CDR3 extends over 15 amino acids. The CDR3 loop is CASSRLAQLGETQYF. The CDR3 nucleotides are TGTGCCAGCAGTCGACTAGCGCAGCTGGGGGAGACCCAGTACTTC.

The chain couples TRBV6-5 to TRBJ1-4; D remains unclear. Germline lookup yields CDR1 MNHEY and CDR2 SVGAGI. CDR3 length equals 14 residues. V lost 6 bases, J lost 5 bases, and 13 bases lay in between. The CDR3 coding sequence is TGTGCCAGCAGGGGGAAGGGCGGGAATGAAAAACTGTTTTTT. It codes for CASRGKGGNEKLFF.

This clone was seen only once. The chain combines TRBV14 with TRBJ1-1; D remains unclear. Trimming removed 0 bases from V and 5 bases from J, with 7 bases in between. This CDR3 is 13 amino acids long. CDR1 and CDR2 (germline): SGHDN, FVKESK. CDR3 amino acids: CASSQETRTEAFF. In nucleotides, the CDR3 is TGTGCCAGCAGCCAAGAGACTCGAACTGAAGCTTTCTTT. Looking up the rest from reference TRBV14 and TRBJ1-1 gives the full variable domain: EAGVTQFPSHSVIEKGQTVTLRCDPISGHDNLYWYRRVMGKEIKFLLHFVKESKQDESGMPNNRFLAERTGGTYSTLKVQPAELEDSGVYFCASSQETRTEAFFGQGTRLTVV.

The rearrangement uses TRBV2 and TRBJ2-3, with 8 bases fitting TRBD2. Germline-derived CDR1 and CDR2 are SNHLY and FYNNEI. J lost 5 bases, V lost 6 bases, and 4 bases had no gene match. This CDR3 is 13 amino acids long. CDR3 region: CASRNSGGDTQYF. DNA for the CDR3: TGTGCCAGCAGGAACAGCGGGGGAGATACGCAGTATTTT.

At least ten counts were recorded for this clone. The chain combines TRBV6-5 with TRBJ1-2; TRBD1 agrees at 7 bases. Trimming at V came to 2 bases and at J to 5 bases, leaving 5 bases not matched to a gene. CDR3 length: 14 amino acids. The germline gives CDR1 MNHEY, CDR2 SVGAGI. The CDR3 loop is CASSYRDSSYGYTF. The CDR3 DNA sequence: TGTGCCAGCAGTTACCGGGACAGCTCTTATGGCTACACCTTC.

CDR3 bases: TGCGCCAGCAGTCCGCGGGAGAGGTCCCAGAGCTTATACGAGCAGTACTTC. This codes for CASSPRERSQSLYEQYF. This rearrangement joins TRBV10-2 to TRBJ2-7; TRBD2 aligns across 7 bases. J gave up 4 bases and V 5 bases, and 17 bases lay outside the gene matches. Germline lookup yields CDR1 WSHSY and CDR2 SAAADI. This CDR3 has 17 residues.

The CDR3 nucleotides are TGCGCCAGCCTTGGACAGGGGGCTTTTGGGGCCAACGTCCTGACTTTC. Its translation is CASLGQGAFGANVLTF. The genes are TRBV10-2 and TRBJ2-6, with 11 bases aligning to TRBD1. CDR3 length: 16 amino acids. V trimming: 8 bases; J trimming: 3 bases; junction bases outside the gene matches: 6. Germline CDR1 WSHSY, CDR2 SAAADI.

The chain employs TRBV18 and TRBJ1-2; perhaps TRBD1 as D (6 bases). Between the trimmed V and J ends, which lost 1 base and 8 bases, there was a span of 8 bases. Germline V CDR1 and CDR2: KGHSH, LQKENI. The CDR3 is 12 amino acids. As DNA, the CDR3 is TGTGCCAGCTCACCACAGGGGGAAGGCTACACCTTC. Residues: CASSPQGEGYTF.

The chain couples TRBV19 to TRBJ1-1; D gene uncertain. CDR3 length: 16 residues. Germline assignment: CDR1 LNHDA and CDR2 SQIVND (reference sequence). Trimming removed 2 bases at V and 1 base at J, with 14 bases between. CDR3 bases: TGTGCCAGTAGTATACCAGGATCAACGAGGAACACTGAAGCTTTCTTT. It specifies CASSIPGSTRNTEAFF.

In this sample, this clone turned up once. The chain is built from TRBV5-1 and TRBJ2-2, with D hard to call. The CDR3 spans 15 residues. Trimming shortened V by 0 bases and J by 7 bases, and 13 bases separated the two germline ends. CDR1 and CDR2 (germline): SGHRS, YFSETQ. DNA of the CDR3: TGCGCCAGCAGCTTGGCCGGAGCTGGTTTCGGGGAGCTGTTTTTT. Translation: CASSLAGAGFGELFF.

J is TRBJ2-2 and V is TRBV2, with 13 bases matching TRBD2. Germline CDR1 SNHLY, CDR2 FYNNEI. V was clipped by 4 bases and J by 3 bases; unmatched bases: 14. The CDR3 length is 20 residues. The CDR3 nucleotides are TGTGCCAGCAGTGTAGGACTAGCGGGAGTCTCAACTCGGCACACCGGGGAGCTGTTTTTT. Protein product: CASSVGLAGVSTRHTGELFF.

The chain couples TRBV7-6 to TRBJ2-3, with unresolved D. V shed 3 bases and J shed 5 bases, with 6 bases lying between them. CDR3 size: 12 residues. Germline V gene lookup returns CDR1 SGHVS and CDR2 FNYEAQ. The CDR3 DNA reads TGTGCCAGCAGCTTTCCGCGAGATACGCAGTATTTT. It yields the protein CASSFPRDTQYF. Full variable domain (outside the CDR3, taken from reference TRBV7-6 and TRBJ2-3): GAGVSQSPRYKVTKRGQDVALRCDPISGHVSLYWYRQALGQGPEFLTYFNYEAQQDKSGLPNDRFSAERPEGSISTLTIQRTEQRDSAMYRCASSFPRDTQYFGPGTRLTVL.

V and J are TRBV19 and TRBJ2-2; D call uncertain. The CDR3 loop spans 12 amino acids. The V and J ends lost 2 bases and 8 bases respectively, with 6 bases between them. Germline-derived CDR1 and CDR2 are LNHDA and SQIVND (reference sequence). The CDR3: CASSIKQGELFF. The CDR3 bases are TGTGCCAGTAGTATAAAGCAAGGGGAGCTGTTTTTT.

The chain couples TRBV5-4 to TRBJ1-2, with 9 nucleotides matching TRBD1. There are 14 residues in the CDR3. Germline CDR1 and CDR2: SGHNT and YYREEE (reference sequence). V shed 0 bases, J shed 4 bases, and the junction held 1 base outside the gene matches. The CDR3: CASSLGTGAYGYTF. The CDR3 coding sequence is TGTGCCAGCAGCTTGGGGACAGGGGCCTATGGCTACACCTTC. The variable domain in full, with the rest retrieved from reference TRBV5-4 and TRBJ1-2, is ETGVTQSPTHLIKTRGQQVTLRCSSQSGHNTVSWYQQALGQGPQFIFQYYREEENGRGNFPPRFSGLQFPNYSSELNVNALELDDSALYLCASSLGTGAYGYTFGSGTRLTVV.